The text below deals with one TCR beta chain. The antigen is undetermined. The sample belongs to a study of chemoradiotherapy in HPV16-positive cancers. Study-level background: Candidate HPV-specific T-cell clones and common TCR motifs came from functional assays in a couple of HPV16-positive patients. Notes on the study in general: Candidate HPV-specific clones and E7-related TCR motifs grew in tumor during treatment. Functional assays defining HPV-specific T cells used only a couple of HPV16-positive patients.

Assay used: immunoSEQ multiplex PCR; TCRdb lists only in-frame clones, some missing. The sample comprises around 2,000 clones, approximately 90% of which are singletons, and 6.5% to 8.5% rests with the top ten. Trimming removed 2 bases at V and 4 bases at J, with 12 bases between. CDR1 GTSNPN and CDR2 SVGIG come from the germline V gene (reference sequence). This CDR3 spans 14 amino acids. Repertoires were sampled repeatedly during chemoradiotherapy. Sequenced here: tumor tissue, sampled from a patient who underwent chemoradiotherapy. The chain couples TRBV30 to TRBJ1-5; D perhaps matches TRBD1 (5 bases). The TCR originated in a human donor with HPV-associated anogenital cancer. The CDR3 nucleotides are TGTGCCTGGAGTAGACCGGGACTAAATCAGCCCCAGCATTTT. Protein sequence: CAWSRPGLNQPQHF.